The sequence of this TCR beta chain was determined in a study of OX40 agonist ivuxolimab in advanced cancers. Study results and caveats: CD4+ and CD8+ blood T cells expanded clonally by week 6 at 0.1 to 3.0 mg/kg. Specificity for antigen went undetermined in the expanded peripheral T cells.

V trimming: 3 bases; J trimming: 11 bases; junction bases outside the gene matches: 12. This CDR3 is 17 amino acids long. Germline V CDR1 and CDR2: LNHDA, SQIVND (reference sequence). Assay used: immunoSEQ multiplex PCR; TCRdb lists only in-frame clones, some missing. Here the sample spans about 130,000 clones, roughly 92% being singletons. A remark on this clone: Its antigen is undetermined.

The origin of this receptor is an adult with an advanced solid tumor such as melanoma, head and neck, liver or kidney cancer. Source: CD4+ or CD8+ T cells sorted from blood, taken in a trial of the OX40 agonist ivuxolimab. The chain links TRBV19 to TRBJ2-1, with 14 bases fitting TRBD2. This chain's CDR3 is CASSISPGLAGEMKQFF. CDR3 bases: TGTGCCAGTAGTATCTCTCCGGGACTAGCGGGAGAAATGAAGCAGTTCTTC.